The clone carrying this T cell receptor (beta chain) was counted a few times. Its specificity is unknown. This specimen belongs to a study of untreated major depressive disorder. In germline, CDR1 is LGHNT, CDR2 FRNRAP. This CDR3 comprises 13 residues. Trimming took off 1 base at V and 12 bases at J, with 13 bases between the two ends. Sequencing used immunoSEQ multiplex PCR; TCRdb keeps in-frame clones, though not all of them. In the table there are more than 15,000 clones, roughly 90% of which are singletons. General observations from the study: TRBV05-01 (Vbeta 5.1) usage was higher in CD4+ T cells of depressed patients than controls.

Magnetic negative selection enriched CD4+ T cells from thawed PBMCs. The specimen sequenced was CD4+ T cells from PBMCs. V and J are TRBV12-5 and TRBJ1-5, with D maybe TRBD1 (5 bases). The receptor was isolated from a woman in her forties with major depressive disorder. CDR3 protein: CASGLEPGTVQHF. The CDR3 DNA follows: TGTGCTAGTGGTTTGGAACCGGGGACGGTCCAGCATTTT.